Listed below are T cell receptor beta chains from one sample, sequenced in a study of Graves' ophthalmopathy and Graves' hyperthyroidism. Each CDR3 protein gets one entry after TCRdb re-called the multiplex PCR reads with MiXCR. In the table there are about 370,000 distinct CDR3 sequences, 18% of which are singletons. Sequenced: peripheral blood. Receptor source: a woman between 18 and 29 years old with Graves' ophthalmopathy. Both conserved end residues are part of each CDR3. A D gene is named only where the DNA matches it firmly. Size is stated as how often the clone was seen (once, few, many) or a class if it is expanded.

TRBV6-2/TRBV6-3	many	TRBJ2-5	NA	CASSPGIRETQYF	TGTGCCAGCAGCCCCGGCATCAGGGAGACCCAGTACTTC
TRBV6-1	many	TRBJ1-5	NA	CASSAGPEVSNQPQHF	TGTGCCAGCAGTGCAGGACCGGAGGTTAGCAATCAGCCCCAGCATTTT
TRBV28	many	TRBJ2-7	TRBD2	CASSKSGSSYEQYF	TGTGCCAGCAGCAAGAGCGGGAGCTCCTACGAGCAGTACTTC
TRBV11-2	many	TRBJ1-1	NA	CASSLESAANTEAFF	TGTGCCAGCAGCTTAGAATCGGCAGCGAACACTGAAGCTTTCTTT
TRBV12-3/TRBV12-4	many	TRBJ1-2	TRBD1	CATSGQVDNYGYTF	TGTGCCACCTCTGGACAGGTCGATAACTATGGCTACACCTTC
TRBV2	many	TRBJ2-7	NA	CASSERGYKQYF	TGTGCCAGCAGTGAAAGGGGTTACAAGCAGTACTTC
TRBV27	many	TRBJ2-7	NA	CASGMLGSYEQYF	TGTGCCAGCGGGATGCTAGGGTCCTACGAGCAGTACTTC
TRBV28	many	TRBJ2-7	TRBD1	CASSLGDRIPSYEQYF	TGTGCCAGCAGTTTAGGGGACAGGATTCCTTCCTACGAGCAGTACTTC
TRBV29-1	many	TRBJ1-1	NA	CSVEGPSEGGNTEAFF	TGCAGCGTTGAGGGACCCTCCGAAGGGGGGAACACTGAAGCTTTCTTT
TRBV10-3	once	TRBJ2-7	NA	CASSGSTRSTYEQYF	TGTGCCAGTAGTGGGTCGACAAGGTCCACCTACGAGCAGTACTTC
TRBV4-3	many	TRBJ1-5	NA	CASSQARDSNQPQHF	TGCGCCAGCAGCCAAGCCCGGGACAGCAATCAGCCCCAGCATTTT
TRBV2	once	TRBJ2-7	NA	CASAVHPPSEQYF	TGTGCCAGCGCGGTCCACCCCCCCTCCGAGCAGTACTTC
TRBV5-1	many	TRBJ1-1	TRBD1	CASSLRLGTGGGSFF	TGCGCCAGCAGCTTGAGGTTGGGGACAGGGGGCGGATCTTTCTTT
TRBV7-3	many	TRBJ2-7	TRBD1	CASSLRGQGANEQYF	TGTGCCAGCAGCTTAAGGGGACAGGGTGCCAACGAGCAGTACTTC
TRBV12-3/TRBV12-4	many	TRBJ2-7	NA	CASSLAAGAMGEQYF	TGTGCCAGCAGTTTAGCCGCGGGGGCTATGGGGGAGCAGTACTTC
TRBV29-1	many	TRBJ1-1	NA	CSVEQANTEAFF	TGCAGCGTTGAACAGGCCAACACTGAAGCTTTCTTT